These T cell receptor beta chains were read from a single sample in a study of neurological immune-mediated disorders. TCRdb ran MiXCR on the 5' RACE reads and lists one entry per CDR3 protein. This sample has about 120,000 distinct CDR3 sequences, with about 3.2% found just once. Source material: PBMCs. All receptors derive from a woman aged 25-40 years with multiple sclerosis. CDR3s include the opening cysteine and the closing phenylalanine or tryptophan. Each record gives: J gene, V gene, D gene, clone size, CDR3 protein, CDR3 DNA. The D gene is left open where the match is weak. Some rows have no size entry. The others give once, few or many, or a class for an expanded clone.

TRBJ2-1,TRBV7-6,.,many,CASSFPRTVEQFF,TGTGCCAGCAGCTTTCCCCGGACAGTAGAGCAGTTCTTC
TRBJ1-3,TRBV20-1,.,many,CSASYGFSGNTIYF,TGCAGTGCCAGCTACGGCTTCTCTGGAAACACCATATATTTT
TRBJ2-5,TRBV7-7,.,many,CASSRDGFQETQYF,TGTGCCAGCAGCCGGGACGGGTTCCAAGAGACCCAGTACTTC
TRBJ1-1,TRBV10-1,.,.,CASSRSGNTEAFF,TGCGCCAGCTCGAGAAGTGGGAACACTGAAGCTTTCTTT
TRBJ2-7,TRBV7-8,.,many,CASSFRGQYDEQYF,TGTGCCAGCAGCTTTCGCGGACAGTACGACGAGCAGTACTTC
TRBJ2-7,TRBV3-1,TRBD2,many,CASSQALAVYYEQYF,TGTGCCAGCAGCCAAGCTCTAGCGGTATACTACGAGCAGTACTTC
TRBJ1-1,TRBV20-1,.,many,CSARDTDGEAFF,TGCAGTGCTAGAGATACTGACGGTGAAGCTTTCTTT
TRBJ1-2,TRBV4-3,.,many,CASSQDGSGYGYTF,TGCGCCAGCAGCCAAGATGGCAGTGGGTATGGCTACACCTTC
TRBJ2-7,TRBV20-1,TRBD2,.,CSARELAGGIYEQYF,TGCAGTGCGAGAGAACTAGCGGGAGGGATCTACGAGCAGTACTTC
TRBJ1-2,TRBV3-1,.,many,CASSQLGGYGYTF,TGTGCCAGCAGCCAACTAGGTGGCTATGGCTACACCTTC
TRBJ2-2,TRBV11-1,TRBD1,many,CAISPGQDTGELFF,TGTGCCATCTCTCCGGGACAGGACACCGGGGAGCTGTTTTTT
TRBJ2-2,TRBV12-3/TRBV12-4,.,many,CASSDRNTGELFF,TGTGCCAGCAGTGACAGAAACACCGGGGAGCTGTTTTTT
TRBJ1-2,TRBV27,.,many,CASSARGSPYGYTF,TGTGCCAGCAGTGCCCGCGGGAGCCCCTATGGCTACACCTTC
TRBJ1-5,TRBV5-1,TRBD1,many,CASSPDGQGNQPQHF,TGCGCCAGCAGTCCTGATGGACAGGGCAATCAGCCCCAGCATTTT
TRBJ1-4,TRBV4-3,.,many,CASSQDKGGKLFF,TGCGCCAGCAGCCAAGATAAGGGAGGAAAACTGTTTTTT
TRBJ2-1,TRBV6-5,TRBD2,many,CASSRLAGGSNEQFF,TGTGCCAGCAGTAGACTAGCGGGAGGTTCTAATGAGCAGTTCTTC
TRBJ2-7,TRBV6-6,.,many,CASSHGRSIYEQYF,TGTGCCAGCAGTCACGGGAGAAGCATCTACGAGCAGTACTTC
TRBJ1-5,TRBV27,.,many,CASSGTPIRASHSNQPQHF,TGTGCCAGCAGTGGGACACCGATTAGGGCATCCCATAGCAATCAGCCCCAGCATTTT
TRBJ2-7,TRBV6-6,TRBD1,many,CASSEPGQADLEQYF,TGTGCCAGCAGCGAACCGGGACAGGCAGACCTCGAGCAGTACTTC
TRBJ2-3,TRBV19,.,many,CASTSYGWGASTDTQYF,TGTGCCAGTACCTCCTACGGGTGGGGGGCTAGCACAGATACGCAGTATTTT
TRBJ2-1,TRBV20-1,.,many,CSAPPGGPGEQFF,TGCAGTGCCCCACCAGGGGGGCCGGGTGAGCAGTTCTTC
TRBJ2-5,TRBV25-1,TRBD2,many,CASSRLADIQETQYF,TGTGCCAGCAGCCGACTAGCGGATATCCAAGAGACCCAGTACTTC
TRBJ2-1,TRBV20-1,.,many,CSAPGVLAGRGLEQFF,TGCAGTGCCCCTGGGGTGCTAGCCGGAAGGGGTCTTGAGCAGTTCTTC
TRBJ1-5,TRBV12-3/TRBV12-4,.,many,CASSLGLNQPQHF,TGTGCCAGCAGTTTAGGCTTAAATCAGCCCCAGCATTTT
TRBJ1-1,TRBV20-1,.,many,CSARDSTNTEAFF,TGCAGTGCTAGGGACAGCACGAACACTGAAGCTTTCTTT
TRBJ2-7,TRBV7-2,.,.,CASSLVAGGESYEQYF,TGTGCCAGCAGCTTAGTGGCCGGGGGCGAATCCTACGAGCAGTACTTC
TRBJ2-7,TRBV3-1,TRBD2,many,CASSHQVTSGNREQYF,TGTGCCAGCAGTCACCAAGTGACTAGCGGGAATCGCGAGCAGTACTTC
TRBJ1-2,TRBV11-2,.,few,CASSLDPGVHYGYTF,TGTGCCAGCAGCTTAGACCCGGGGGTCCACTATGGCTACACCTTC
TRBJ1-2,TRBV5-6,.,many,CASSLIGKGGYTF,TGTGCCAGCAGCTTGATCGGTAAAGGTGGCTACACCTTC
TRBJ2-7,TRBV12-3/TRBV12-4,.,many,CASSTEVREQYF,TGTGCCAGCAGCACAGAGGTACGGGAGCAGTACTTC
TRBJ2-1,TRBV5-6,.,many,CASSFPRANEQFF,TGTGCCAGCAGCTTTCCCCGGGCCAATGAGCAGTTCTTC
TRBJ2-7,TRBV7-6,.,many,CASSLSVSDYEQYF,TGTGCCAGCAGCTTATCCGTCTCGGACTACGAGCAGTACTTC
TRBJ1-1,TRBV7-2,.,many,CASSTSWGAETEAFF,TGTGCCAGCAGCACTAGCTGGGGGGCCGAGACTGAAGCTTTCTTT
TRBJ1-2,TRBV27,.,many,CASRRPGQGDYGYTF,TGTGCCAGCAGACGCCCGGGACAAGGGGACTATGGCTACACCTTC
TRBJ1-2,TRBV5-1,.,many,CASSLADVYGYTF,TGCGCCAGCAGCTTGGCGGACGTCTATGGCTACACCTTC
TRBJ1-1,TRBV12-3/TRBV12-4,.,many,CASSLSGGSSEAFF,TGTGCCAGCAGTTTAAGCGGGGGTTCGAGTGAAGCTTTCTTT
TRBJ2-1,TRBV29-1,.,many,CSVRTHPGNNEQFF,TGCAGCGTTCGGACTCATCCTGGAAACAATGAGCAGTTCTTC
TRBJ1-3,TRBV7-2,TRBD1,many,CASSLKGTGIFGNTIYF,TGTGCCAGCAGCTTAAAAGGGACAGGTATTTTTGGAAACACCATATATTTT
TRBJ2-1,TRBV12-3/TRBV12-4,.,many,CASNSAGLNEQFF,TGTGCCAGCAACTCAGCGGGTCTCAATGAGCAGTTCTTC
TRBJ2-1,TRBV12-3/TRBV12-4,TRBD2,many,CASSLGLAGGLNEQFF,TGTGCCAGCAGTTTAGGGCTTGCGGGGGGACTCAATGAGCAGTTCTTC
TRBJ1-2,TRBV7-2,.,many,CASSLVGPVGGGYTF,TGTGCCAGCAGCTTAGTCGGGCCGGTAGGCGGAGGCTACACCTTC
TRBJ2-5,TRBV7-9,.,many,CASSPRTEYQETQYF,TGTGCCAGCAGCCCTCGGACGGAGTACCAAGAGACCCAGTACTTC
TRBJ1-2,TRBV6-2/TRBV6-3,.,many,CASSVTEVRGYTF,TGTGCCAGCAGTGTTACGGAAGTACGAGGCTACACCTTC
TRBJ2-7,TRBV27,TRBD1,many,CASSQGQAYYEQYF,TGTGCCAGCAGTCAGGGACAGGCCTACTACGAGCAGTACTTC
TRBJ2-2,TRBV7-9,TRBD2,many,CASSLALGQGLAGAGELFF,TGTGCCAGCAGCTTAGCCTTGGGCCAAGGACTAGCGGGAGCGGGGGAGCTGTTTTTT
TRBJ1-2,TRBV16,TRBD1,many,CASSQSTGGLNYGYTF,TGTGCCAGCAGCCAATCGACAGGGGGCCTAAACTATGGCTACACCTTC
TRBJ1-2,TRBV4-1,.,many,CASSQPDPRVGGYTF,TGCGCCAGCAGCCAACCCGATCCCCGTGTAGGGGGCTACACCTTC
TRBJ2-2,TRBV20-1,TRBD2,many,CAGLAGLGGTGELFF,TGCGCCGGACTAGCGGGACTAGGGGGCACCGGGGAGCTGTTTTTT
TRBJ2-7,TRBV7-2,.,many,CASSSLRGSYEQYF,TGTGCCAGCAGCTCATTAAGGGGCTCCTACGAGCAGTACTTC
TRBJ2-1,TRBV20-1,TRBD2,many,CSAELAARNNEQFF,TGCAGTGCAGAGCTAGCGGCCAGGAACAATGAGCAGTTCTTC
TRBJ2-7,TRBV6-6,.,many,CASSYKVTGTPPGEQYF,TGTGCCAGCAGTTACAAGGTTACCGGGACACCTCCTGGCGAGCAGTACTTC
TRBJ2-6,TRBV12-3/TRBV12-4,.,many,CASSPPTGRSSGANVLTF,TGTGCCAGCAGTCCACCGACAGGGAGGAGCTCTGGGGCCAACGTCCTGACTTTC
TRBJ2-5,TRBV18,.,many,CASSPNLQETQYF,TGTGCCAGCTCACCGAACCTTCAAGAGACCCAGTACTTC
TRBJ2-7,TRBV5-1,TRBD1,many,CASSPTGTDHYEQYF,TGCGCCAGCAGCCCAACCGGGACAGATCACTACGAGCAGTACTTC
TRBJ2-5,TRBV25-1,.,many,CASSDLRTDPQETQYF,TGTGCCAGCAGTGACCTCCGGACAGATCCCCAAGAGACCCAGTACTTC
TRBJ1-1,TRBV2,.,few,CASSKDALNTEAFF,TGTGCCAGCAGTAAGGACGCGCTGAACACTGAAGCTTTCTTT
TRBJ2-2,TRBV5-5,TRBD1,many,CASSYGTAGELFF,TGTGCCAGCAGCTACGGGACAGCCGGGGAGCTGTTTTTT
TRBJ2-5,TRBV5-5,.,many,CASSTIGGRQETQYF,TGTGCCAGCAGCACAATTGGGGGCAGACAAGAGACCCAGTACTTC
TRBJ1-4,TRBV5-5,.,many,CASSSRPITNEKLFF,TGTGCCAGCAGTTCCCGACCGATCACTAATGAAAAACTGTTTTTT
TRBJ1-6,TRBV6-6,.,.,CVSSSGADNSPLHF,TGTGTCAGCAGTTCCGGGGCCGATAATTCACCCCTACACTTT